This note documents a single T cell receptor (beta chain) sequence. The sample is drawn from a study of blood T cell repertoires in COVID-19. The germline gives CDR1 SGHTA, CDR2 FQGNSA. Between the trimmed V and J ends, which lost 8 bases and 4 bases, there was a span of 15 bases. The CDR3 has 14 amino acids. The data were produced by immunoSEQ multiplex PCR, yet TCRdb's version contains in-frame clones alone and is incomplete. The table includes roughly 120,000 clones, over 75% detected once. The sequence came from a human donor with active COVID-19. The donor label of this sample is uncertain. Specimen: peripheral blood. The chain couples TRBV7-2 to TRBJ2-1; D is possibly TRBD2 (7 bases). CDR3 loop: CASLRGGAYNEQFF. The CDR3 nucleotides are TGTGCCAGCTTAAGGGGGGGGGCTTACAATGAGCAGTTCTTC.